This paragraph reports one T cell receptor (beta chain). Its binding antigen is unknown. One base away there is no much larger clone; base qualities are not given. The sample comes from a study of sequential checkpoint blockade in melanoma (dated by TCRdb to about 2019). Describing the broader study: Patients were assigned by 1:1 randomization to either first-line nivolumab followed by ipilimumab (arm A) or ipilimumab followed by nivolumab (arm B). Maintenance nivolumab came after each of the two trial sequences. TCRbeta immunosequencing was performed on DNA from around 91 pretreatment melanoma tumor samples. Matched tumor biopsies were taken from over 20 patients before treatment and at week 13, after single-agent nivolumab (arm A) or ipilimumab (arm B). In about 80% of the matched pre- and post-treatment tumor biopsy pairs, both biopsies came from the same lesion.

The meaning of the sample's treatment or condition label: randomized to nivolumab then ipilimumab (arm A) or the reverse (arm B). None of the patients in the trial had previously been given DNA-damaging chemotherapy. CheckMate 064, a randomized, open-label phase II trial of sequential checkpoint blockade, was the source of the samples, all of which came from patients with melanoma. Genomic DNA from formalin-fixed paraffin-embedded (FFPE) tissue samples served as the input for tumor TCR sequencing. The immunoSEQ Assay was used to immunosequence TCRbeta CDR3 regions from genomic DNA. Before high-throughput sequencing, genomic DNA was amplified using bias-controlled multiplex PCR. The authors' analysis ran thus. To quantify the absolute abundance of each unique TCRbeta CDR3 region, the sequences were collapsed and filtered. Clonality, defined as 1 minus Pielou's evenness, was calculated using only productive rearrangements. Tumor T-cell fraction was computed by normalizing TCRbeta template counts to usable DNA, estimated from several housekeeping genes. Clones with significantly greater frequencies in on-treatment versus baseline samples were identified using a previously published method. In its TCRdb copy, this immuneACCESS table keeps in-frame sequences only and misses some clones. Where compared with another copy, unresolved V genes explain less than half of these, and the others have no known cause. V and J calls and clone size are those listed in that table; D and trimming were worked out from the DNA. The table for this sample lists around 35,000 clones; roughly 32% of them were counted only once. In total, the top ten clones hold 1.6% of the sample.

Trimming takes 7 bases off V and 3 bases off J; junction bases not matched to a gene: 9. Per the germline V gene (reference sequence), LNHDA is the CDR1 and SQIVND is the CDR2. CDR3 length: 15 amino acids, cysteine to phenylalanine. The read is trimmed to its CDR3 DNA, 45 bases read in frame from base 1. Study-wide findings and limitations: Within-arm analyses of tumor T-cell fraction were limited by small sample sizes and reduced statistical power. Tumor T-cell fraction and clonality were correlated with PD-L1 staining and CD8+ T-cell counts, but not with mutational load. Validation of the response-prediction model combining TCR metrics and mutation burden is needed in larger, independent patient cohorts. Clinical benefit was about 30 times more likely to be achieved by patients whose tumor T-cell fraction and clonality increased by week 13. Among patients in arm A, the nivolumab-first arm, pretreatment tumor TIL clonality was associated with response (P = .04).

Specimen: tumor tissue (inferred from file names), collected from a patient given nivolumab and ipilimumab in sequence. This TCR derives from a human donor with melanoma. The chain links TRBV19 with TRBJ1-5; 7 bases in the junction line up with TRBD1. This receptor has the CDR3 CASTLQGTANQPQHF. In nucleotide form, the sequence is TGTGCCAGTACCTTACAAGGGACAGCCAATCAGCCCCAGCATTTT. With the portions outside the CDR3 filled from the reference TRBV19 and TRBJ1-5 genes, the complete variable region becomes DGGITQSPKYLFRKEGQNVTLSCEQNLNHDAMYWYRQDPGQGLRLIYYSQIVNDFQKGDIAEGYSVSREKKESFPLTVTSAQKNPTAFYLCASTLQGTANQPQHFGDGTRLSIL.